This entry lists 28 T cell receptor beta chains sequenced from one sample in a study of T-cell memory formation after mild COVID-19. TCRdb reprocessed the 5' RACE reads with MiXCR, giving one entry per CDR3 protein. The data hold fewer than 600,000 distinct CDR3 sequences, with roughly 22% observed a single time. The sequencing input was PBMCs or a T cell subset sorted from them (not recorded which). These receptor sequences come from an adult woman who had mild COVID-19 (a few samples of this study predate the infection). Cell type and time point are not known.

This clonotype was detected a few times. The chain joins TRBV20-1 to TRBJ1-1; D not resolved. The V gene lost 3 bases and the J gene lost 0 bases, with 2 bases spanning the gap. The CDR3 is 11 residues long. CDR1 is DFQATT, CDR2 SNEGSKA, per germline (reference sequence). The CDR3 reads CSARMNTEAFF. The CDR3 coding sequence is TGCAGTGCTAGGATGAACACTGAAGCTTTCTTT.

CDR3 loop: CASSAYGGDQYF. The CDR3 DNA reads as TGTGCCAGCAGTGCCTACGGGGGGGACCAGTACTTC. The chain uses TRBV6-1 and TRBJ2-7, with 8 bases fitting TRBD2. This CDR3 region has 12 residues. V shed 4 bases, J shed 10 bases, and the junction held 6 bases outside the gene matches. Looked up from germline, CDR1 is MNHNS and CDR2 is SASEGT.

J is TRBJ2-3 and V is TRBV12-3 or TRBV12-4; no firm D call. V lost 9 bases and J 6 bases, leaving 16 bases between the germline ends. This CDR3 comprises 13 residues. CDR3 sequence reads: CASWVGLPDTQYF. CDR3 DNA: TGTGCCAGTTGGGTTGGCCTCCCCGATACGCAGTATTTT.

This chain uses TRBV7-6 with TRBJ1-1, with a weak D call TRBD1 (5 bases). The CDR3 is 15 amino acids. Germline values: CDR1 SGHVS, CDR2 FNYEAQ. Trimming removed 5 bases from V and 1 base from J, with 14 bases in between. The chain's CDR3 is CASSLGALGNTEAFF. The CDR3 DNA reads TGTGCCAGCAGCCTAGGGGCCCTCGGGAACACTGAAGCTTTCTTT. Using reference TRBV7-6 and TRBJ1-1 for the parts outside the CDR3, the full variable domain is GAGVSQSPRYKVTKRGQDVALRCDPISGHVSLYWYRQALGQGPEFLTYFNYEAQQDKSGLPNDRFSAERPEGSISTLTIQRTEQRDSAMYRCASSLGALGNTEAFFGQGTRLTVV.

This clonotype was recorded a few times. The chain employs TRBV4-1 and TRBJ2-2; 12 positions match TRBD2. CDR1 MGHRA and CDR2 YSYEKL come from the germline V gene. This CDR3 spans 15 amino acids. After removal of 4 bases from V and 6 bases from J, the junction contained 3 bases not matched to a gene. Here the CDR3 DNA reads TGCGCCAGCAGCCCCACTAGCGGGGGGTCCGGGGAGCTGTTTTTT. The encoded protein is CASSPTSGGSGELFF.

The chain couples TRBV7-2 to TRBJ2-1; 10 positions match TRBD2. The CDR3 runs to 17 residues. Germline CDR1 and CDR2: SGHTA and FQGNSA. V was pared by 3 bases and J by 4 bases, with 9 bases of the junction left unmatched. The CDR3 region is CASSFNSGGAGYNEQFF. The CDR3 DNA sequence: TGTGCCAGCAGCTTTAACAGCGGGGGGGCCGGATACAATGAGCAGTTCTTC.

This clonotype occurred a few times. The chain combines TRBV12-3 or TRBV12-4 with TRBJ2-7; 7 nucleotides match TRBD2. With 7 bases clipped from V and 4 bases from J, the junction kept 4 bases outside the gene matches. The CDR3 has 12 amino acids. CDR3 sequence (DNA): TGTGCCAGCAACGCCGGGGGGTACGAGCAGTACTTC. This encodes CASNAGGYEQYF.

This clonotype was seen only a few times. DNA for the CDR3: TGTGCCAGCAGCCCCTGGAGCGGGGCCTACAATGAGCAGTTCTTC. Translating gives CASSPWSGAYNEQFF. The gene calls are TRBV7-9 and TRBJ2-1, with 7 positions matching TRBD2. Unmatched junction bases numbered 6, after V lost 5 bases and J lost 2 bases. Per germline, CDR1 SEHNR and CDR2 FQNEAQ (reference sequence). The CDR3 loop spans 15 amino acids.

The table lists this clonotype with a few counts. This rearrangement joins TRBV12-3 or TRBV12-4 to TRBJ1-2; D may be TRBD1 (5 bases). The CDR3 has 13 amino acids. V shed 2 bases and J shed 7 bases, with 11 bases lying between them. As DNA, the CDR3 is TGTGCCAGCAGTTTAAGGCAGGGCTCTGGCTACACCTTC. Amino acids: CASSLRQGSGYTF.

This clonotype has a count of ten or more. The gene calls are TRBV4-1 and TRBJ2-3; 10 bases align to TRBD2. V shed 1 base and J 2 bases; nucleotides not matched to a gene: 15. Per germline, CDR1 MGHRA and CDR2 YSYEKL. This CDR3 comprises 20 residues. CDR3 amino acids: CASSQAVAGGPISLTDTQYF. The CDR3 nucleotides are TGCGCCAGCAGCCAAGCGGTAGCGGGGGGACCCATTTCCCTCACAGATACGCAGTATTTT.

This clonotype was observed a few times. The V call is TRBV7-2, the J call TRBJ2-6, with 7 bases that match TRBD1. The CDR3 contains 17 residues. Trimming took 3 bases from V and 6 from J; bases not matched to a gene: 11. Germline CDR1 and CDR2: SGHTA and FQGNSA. In DNA, the CDR3 is TGTGCCAGCAGCTTGACAGGGATATTCTGGGAGGCCAACGTCCTGACTTTC. It specifies CASSLTGIFWEANVLTF.

This clonotype turned up a few times. The V and J genes are TRBV5-1 and TRBJ1-1, with 7 bases lining up with TRBD1. CDR1 and CDR2 (germline): SGHRS, YFSETQ. This CDR3 spans 15 amino acids. After removal of 4 bases from V and 0 bases from J, the junction contained 6 bases not matched to a gene. CDR3 sequence reads: CASSLDRVMNTEAFF. CDR3 nucleotide sequence: TGCGCCAGCAGCCTAGACAGGGTTATGAACACTGAAGCTTTCTTT.

V usage is TRBV6-5 and J usage is TRBJ2-7; 9 bases line up with TRBD2. Germline V gene data show CDR1 as MNHEY and CDR2 as SVGAGI. This CDR3 contains 13 residues. Trimming at V came to 5 bases and at J to 8 bases, leaving 7 bases not matched to a gene. The DNA of the CDR3 is TGTGCCAGCAGTCTTAGCGGGGGCAGGAAGCAGTACTTC. Translating it yields CASSLSGGRKQYF.

This clonotype has more than one count but fewer than ten. This chain joins TRBV11-2 and TRBJ1-1; D is unresolved. The CDR3 runs to 16 residues. Germline loops: CDR1 SGHAT, CDR2 FQNNGV. Trimming took 1 base from V and 5 from J, leaving 17 bases between them. The CDR3: CASSLVSWGVWTEAFF. The CDR3, as DNA: TGTGCCAGCAGCTTAGTTTCGTGGGGTGTATGGACTGAAGCTTTCTTT.

The J gene is TRBJ2-2, the V gene TRBV11-2; D ambiguous. Trimming stripped 1 base from V and 7 bases from J, with 7 bases between. This CDR3 comprises 13 residues. The germline V gene has CDR1 SGHAT and CDR2 FQNNGV. CDR3 DNA sequence: TGTGCCAGCAGCTTAGCTTTATACGGGGAGCTGTTTTTT. It encodes CASSLALYGELFF.

The chain combines TRBV7-9 with TRBJ1-1; a possible D gene is TRBD1 (5 bases). Germline V gene data show CDR1 as SEHNR and CDR2 as FQNEAQ (reference sequence). The CDR3 sequence is 11 residues long. V lost 5 bases to trimming and J lost 8 bases, with 9 bases between them. The CDR3 DNA reads TGTGCCAGCAGCCGATGGGGGGAAGCTTTCTTT. Translated: CASSRWGEAFF. Full variable domain (missing parts from reference TRBV7-9 and TRBJ1-1): DTGVSQNPRHKITKRGQNVTFRCDPISEHNRLYWYRQTLGQGPEFLTYFQNEAQLEKSRLLSDRFSAERPKGSFSTLEIQRTEQGDSAMYLCASSRWGEAFFGQGTRLTVV.

This clonotype was picked up a small number of times. The chain carries TRBV2 and TRBJ1-6; D uncertain. This CDR3 is 15 amino acids long. Per germline, CDR1 SNHLY and CDR2 FYNNEI. V shed 1 base and J shed 6 bases, with 10 bases lying between them. The CDR3 reads CASSEEKTPNSPLHF. In DNA form, the CDR3 reads TGTGCCAGCAGTGAAGAGAAGACACCTAATTCACCCCTCCACTTT.

This clonotype was seen a handful of times. The chain couples TRBV25-1 to TRBJ1-1, with 7 bases matching TRBD1. V lost 7 bases and J lost 2; bases outside the gene matches: 7. The CDR3 totals 14 residues. Germline loops: CDR1 MGHDK, CDR2 SYGVNS. CDR3 region: CASTQGIRNTEAFF. CDR3 in DNA: TGTGCCAGCACACAGGGGATAAGAAACACTGAAGCTTTCTTT. Based on the CDR3 plus reference TRBV25-1 and TRBJ1-1, the full variable domain is EADIYQTPRYLVIGTGKKITLECSQTMGHDKMYWYQQDPGMELHLIHYSYGVNSTEKGDLSSESTVSRIRTEHFPLTLESARPSHTSQYLCASTQGIRNTEAFFGQGTRLTVV.

This clonotype was seen many times. One end of the junction does not line up with germline, which may come from a read error. V gene TRBV5-1 combines with J gene TRBJ2-3; D is undetermined. Germline-derived CDR1 and CDR2 are SGHRS and YFSETQ. This CDR3 region has 13 residues. The CDR3 DNA reads as TGTGCCAGCAGCCCTTCGCGCGCAGATACGCAGTATTTT. It yields the protein CASSPSRADTQYF.

This clonotype was seen a few times. The DNA of the CDR3 is TGTGCCAGCAGTTCCCTAGCAGGGACCTCCTACGAGCAGTACTTC. Translated: CASSSLAGTSYEQYF. This rearrangement joins TRBV6-6 to TRBJ2-7; D possibly matches TRBD1 or TRBD2 (5 bases each). The V and J ends lost 4 bases and 0 bases respectively, with 13 bases between them. The CDR3 is made up of 15 amino acids. CDR1 MNHNY and CDR2 SVGAGI come from the germline V gene (reference sequence).

This clonotype showed up just a few times. One end of the junction varies from germline; a read error may be responsible. The rearrangement joins TRBV5-6 to TRBJ1-2; 8 bases fit TRBD1. The CDR3 has 16 residues. From germline, CDR1 is SGHDT and CDR2 YYEEEE. The CDR3 DNA reads TGTGCCAGCAGCTATATCAAAGGACAGGGTAACCATGGCTACACCTTC. Its protein is CASSYIKGQGNHGYTF.

This clonotype was detected a few times. The V and J genes are TRBV4-1 and TRBJ2-3; 9 bases line up with TRBD1. V gave up 4 bases and J gave up 3 bases; unmatched junction bases: 5. The CDR3 loop spans 15 amino acids. Looked up from germline, CDR1 is MGHRA and CDR2 is YSYEKL. CDR3 sequence (DNA): TGCGCCAGCAGCCCGTGGACAGGGGAGACAGATACGCAGTATTTT. Its protein is CASSPWTGETDTQYF.

This clonotype was observed a few times. This chain uses TRBV29-1 with TRBJ1-1, with 8 bases fitting TRBD1. The V segment lost 3 bases and the J segment 7 bases; nucleotides outside the gene matches: 4. CDR1 is SQVTM, CDR2 ANQGSEA, per germline. The CDR3 has 12 residues. CDR3 DNA sequence: TGCAGCGTTGAGCCCGGGACAGGTGAAGCTTTCTTT. It specifies CSVEPGTGEAFF. The full variable domain, rest sourced from reference TRBV29-1 and TRBJ1-1, is SAVISQKPSRDICQRGTSLTIQCQVDSQVTMMFWYRQQPGQSLTLIATANQGSEATYESGFVIDKFPISRPNLTFSTLTVSNMSPEDSSIYLCSVEPGTGEAFFGQGTRLTVV.

V usage is TRBV20-1 and J usage is TRBJ1-1; 7 nucleotides line up with TRBD1. The germline V gene encodes CDR1 DFQATT and CDR2 SNEGSKA (reference sequence). CDR3 length: 14 amino acids. J gave up 3 bases and V 3 bases, and 7 bases lay outside the gene matches. The DNA of the CDR3 is TGCAGTGCTAGTAGCCTACAGGGGCACACTGAAGCTTTCTTT. Its translation: CSASSLQGHTEAFF.

This clonotype was counted between two and nine times. The chain has TRBV7-3 and TRBJ2-1; 9 bases line up with TRBD2. The CDR3 length is 16 residues. V dropped 5 bases and J dropped 6; count of bases not matched to a gene: 11. CDR1 SGHTA and CDR2 FQGTGA come from the germline V gene. Here the CDR3 DNA reads TGTGCCAGCAGCACAATGATTGCTAGCGGGATCAATGAGCAGTTCTTC. This translates into CASSTMIASGINEQFF.

The genes are TRBV9 and TRBJ2-1; 8 nucleotides match TRBD2. V lost 4 bases to trimming and J lost 5 bases; unmatched junction nucleotides: 14. The length of the CDR3 is 17 residues. Germline CDR1 reads SGDLS; CDR2 reads YYNGEE. CDR3 in DNA: TGTGCCAGCAGCCCCCGGGGGGGACTATCTTCCCACAATGAGCAGTTCTTC. This encodes CASSPRGGLSSHNEQFF.

The rearrangement uses TRBV5-1 and TRBJ1-1, with 8 bases identical to TRBD1. The germline gives CDR1 SGHRS, CDR2 YFSETQ. V gave up 2 bases and J gave up 0 bases; unmatched junction bases: 9. The CDR3 is made up of 17 amino acids. In DNA form, the CDR3 reads TGCGCCAGCAGCTTCACAGGGGGTATGTATCTGAACACTGAAGCTTTCTTT. This gives the protein CASSFTGGMYLNTEAFF.

This clonotype has more than one count but fewer than ten. The chain combines TRBV20-1 with TRBJ2-1; the match to TRBD2 covers 12 bases. The CDR3 has 14 residues. Germline CDR1 is DFQATT and CDR2 is SNEGSKA (reference sequence). The ends lost 2 bases at V and 14 bases at J; junction bases unmatched: 10. The CDR3 DNA reads TGCAGTGCTAGACATGGGACTAGCGGGTTGATAGAGTTCTTC. Its protein product is CSARHGTSGLIEFF.